This T cell receptor (beta chain) was profiled in a study of blood T cell repertoires in COVID-19. The CDR3 contains 14 residues. Germline assignment: CDR1 ENHRY and CDR2 SYGVKD. V lost 3 bases and J lost 4, with 10 bases in between. Only in-frame clones appear in the TCRdb table, and some are missing; sequencing was by immunoSEQ multiplex PCR. The sample lists about 300,000 clones, 80% to 90% occurring once. The sample comprised peripheral blood. The rearrangement links TRBV10-3 to TRBJ1-3; D gene ambiguous. The clonotype comes from a woman between 45 and 60 years old with acute or convalescent COVID-19. The CDR3 bases are TGTGCCATCAGTGAAGGAGGCCCGGGAAACACCATATATTTT. Protein product: CAISEGGPGNTIYF.